These T cell receptor beta chains were read from a single sample in a study of identical twins. TCRdb analysed the 5' RACE reads with MiXCR anew, one entry per CDR3 protein. The table shows approximately 700,000 distinct CDR3 sequences, with roughly 18% occurring only once. The sample was also linked to a second study, of T cells expressing NK-cell markers.

Source material: PBMCs. Receptor source: a woman aged 18 to 35 in good health. Each CDR3 is given with its conserved first and last residue. Each record gives: clone size, D gene, J gene, V gene, CDR3 DNA, CDR3 protein. D genes are given only for firm matches. Rows give clone size only sometimes, using once, few, many, or a class for an expanded clone.

NA,TRBD1,TRBJ2-2,TRBV9,TGTGCCAGCAGCGTAGCCTTGACAGGGGGCAACACCGGGGAGCTGTTTTTT,CASSVALTGGNTGELFF
NA,TRBD2,TRBJ2-5,TRBV10-3,TGTGCCATCAGCCACGCGGGGGGGACCCAGTACTTC,CAISHAGGTQYF
NA,TRBD1,TRBJ1-2,TRBV20-1,TGCAGTGCTAGACAGACGGGACAGACTAACTATGGCTACACCTTC,CSARQTGQTNYGYTF
NA,TRBD2,TRBJ2-3,TRBV12-3/TRBV12-4,TGTGCCAGCAGTTTGCGAGCGGGAGGGCCGGGAGATACGCAGTATTTT,CASSLRAGGPGDTQYF
NA,NA,TRBJ1-1,TRBV7-9,TGTGCCAGCAGCTTGAGAATGGGGGGAGGGGAGAACACTGAAGCTTTCTTT,CASSLRMGGGENTEAFF
NA,NA,TRBJ1-3,TRBV10-3,TGTGCCACCCGGACGACTGGACGGACGGGAAACACCATATATTTT,CATRTTGRTGNTIYF
few,NA,TRBJ1-5,TRBV2,TGTGCCAGCAGCGACTCCGGGGGGGTCGGGCAGCCCCAGCATTTT,CASSDSGGVGQPQHF
few,NA,TRBJ2-7,TRBV10-3,TGTGCCATCAGGGGGATACGTTACGAGCAGTACTTC,CAIRGIRYEQYF
few,TRBD2,TRBJ2-7,TRBV29-1,TGCAGCGTAGCACTAGCGGGAGGAAACGAGCAGTACTTC,CSVALAGGNEQYF
few,NA,TRBJ2-7,TRBV12-3/TRBV12-4,TGTGCCAGCAGATCAGGAAGATACGAGCAGTACTTC,CASRSGRYEQYF
few,NA,TRBJ2-3,TRBV20-1,TGCAGTGCCCCCTCACTAGGGTCGGATACGCAGTATTTT,CSAPSLGSDTQYF
NA,NA,TRBJ2-2,TRBV12-3/TRBV12-4,TGTGCCAGCAGCTCCCCCTGGGCCATGGGCACCGGGGAGCTGTTTTTT,CASSSPWAMGTGELFF
few,NA,TRBJ1-1,TRBV7-2,TGTGCCAGCAGCGCCCGTTGGGGGGACACTGAAGCTTTCTTT,CASSARWGDTEAFF
few,TRBD2,TRBJ2-7,TRBV10-3,TGTGCCATCAGTATAACTAGCGGGAGTTACGAGCAGTACTTC,CAISITSGSYEQYF
NA,NA,TRBJ1-6,TRBV30,TGTGCCTGCTTCAATCGAGGTTCACCCCTCCACTTT,CACFNRGSPLHF
NA,NA,TRBJ1-3,TRBV4-3,TGCGCCAGCAGCCCAGTCGGGGGCGCGATGGGAAACACCATATATTTT,CASSPVGGAMGNTIYF
few,NA,TRBJ1-1,TRBV10-3,TGTGCTTCTAGGAGCTATCAATTGAACACTGAAGCTTTCTTT,CASRSYQLNTEAFF
NA,TRBD1,TRBJ1-6,TRBV6-1,TGTGCCAGCAACCCGACAGGGGGTAATTCACCCCTCCACTTT,CASNPTGGNSPLHF
NA,NA,TRBJ1-2,TRBV6-1,TGTGCCAGCAGTGAGATCGCGGGGGCAACTAACTATGGCTACACCTTC,CASSEIAGATNYGYTF
few,NA,TRBJ2-7,TRBV15,TGTGCCACCAGCCTAGACATCAACGAGCAGTACTTC,CATSLDINEQYF
few,NA,TRBJ1-5,TRBV24-1,TGTGCCACCAGTGATTCGGGGCGGGATCAGCCCCAGCATTTT,CATSDSGRDQPQHF
few,NA,TRBJ2-1,TRBV6-5,TGTGCCAGCAGTTACTCAGGCCGGGGGGCTGAGCAGTTCTTC,CASSYSGRGAEQFF
NA,TRBD2,TRBJ2-1,TRBV5-1,TGCGCCAGCAGCAAACTAGCGGGGGGGCAGAATTCGAGGAATGAGCAGTTCTTC,CASSKLAGGQNSRNEQFF
NA,TRBD2,TRBJ2-7,TRBV20-1,TGCAGTGCTAGCCCTAGCGGGGGTTACGAGCAGTACTTC,CSASPSGGYEQYF
NA,NA,TRBJ2-7,TRBV18,TGTGCCAGCTCACCTGTGGGCTCCTACGAGCAGTACTTC,CASSPVGSYEQYF
few,TRBD1,TRBJ2-7,TRBV6-5,TGTGCCAGCAGTTTGCCCGGGACAGGGGGCAACGAGCAGTACTTC,CASSLPGTGGNEQYF
NA,TRBD1,TRBJ2-1,TRBV5-8,TGTGCCAGCAGCCCAATGTCCCGGGACAGGGGATTCTTC,CASSPMSRDRGFF
few,NA,TRBJ1-5,TRBV12-5,TGTGCTAGTGCCTTTTGGGGGGGGAATCCGGGCAATCAGCCCCAGCATTTT,CASAFWGGNPGNQPQHF
NA,TRBD2,TRBJ2-1,TRBV6-5,TGTGCCAGCAGTTACTCCGGGACTAGCGGGTTGCAGTTCTTC,CASSYSGTSGLQFF
NA,NA,TRBJ2-4,TRBV29-1,TGCAGCGTTGAAGGACGGGGGATGCTAGCCAAAAACATTCAGTACTTC,CSVEGRGMLAKNIQYF
few,NA,TRBJ1-2,TRBV7-3,TGTGCCAGCAGCTTAACCCTTACCGACGGCTACACCTTC,CASSLTLTDGYTF
NA,NA,TRBJ2-3,TRBV13,TGTGCCAGCAGCCCCCGTCAGAGGGGCACAGATACGCAGTATTTT,CASSPRQRGTDTQYF
NA,NA,TRBJ1-2,TRBV7-9,TGTGCCAGCAGCCCCGGGGACGACCTTGGCTACACCTTC,CASSPGDDLGYTF
NA,NA,TRBJ1-1,TRBV12-3/TRBV12-4,TGTGCCAGCATGGCAGGGACAGCTTTCTTT,CASMAGTAFF
NA,TRBD1,TRBJ2-1,TRBV5-5,TGTGCCAGCACGCGGACAGGGGAGGGTGAGCAGTTCTTC,CASTRTGEGEQFF
few,TRBD1,TRBJ1-2,TRBV6-6,TGTGCCAGCGGACAACAGGGGGCAAATGGCTACACCTTC,CASGQQGANGYTF
few,NA,TRBJ2-7,TRBV15,TGTGCCACCAGCAGAGTCTTACAGGGTCTTTACGAGCAGTACTTC,CATSRVLQGLYEQYF